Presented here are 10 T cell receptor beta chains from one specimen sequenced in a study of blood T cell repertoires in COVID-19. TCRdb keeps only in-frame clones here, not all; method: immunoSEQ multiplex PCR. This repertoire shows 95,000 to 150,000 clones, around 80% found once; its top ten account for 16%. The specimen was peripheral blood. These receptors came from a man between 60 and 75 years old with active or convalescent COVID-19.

CDR3 region: CASSSRVKQYF. In DNA form, the CDR3 reads TGTGCCAGCAGCTCCAGGGTAAAGCAGTACTTC. The chain is built from TRBV3-1 (or the pseudogene TRBV3-2) and TRBJ2-7; D perhaps matches TRBD1 (5 bases). The germline V and J ends were trimmed by 5 bases and 8 bases, with 10 bases remaining between them. There are 11 residues in the CDR3. Germline CDR1 is LGHDT and CDR2 is YNNKEL (reference sequence).

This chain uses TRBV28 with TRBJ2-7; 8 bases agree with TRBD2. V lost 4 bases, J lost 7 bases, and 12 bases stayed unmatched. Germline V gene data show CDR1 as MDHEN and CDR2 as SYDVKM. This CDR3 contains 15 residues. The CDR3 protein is CASSYTAGTRGEQYF. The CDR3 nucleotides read TGTGCCAGCAGTTACACCGCCGGGACTAGAGGTGAGCAGTACTTC.

The CDR3 here is CSVAQLAGTYSYNEQFF. The CDR3 bases are TGCAGCGTTGCCCAACTAGCGGGGACGTACTCCTACAATGAGCAGTTCTTC. This rearrangement joins TRBV29-1 to TRBJ2-1; 10 bases are a match to TRBD2. Trimming at V came to 4 bases and at J to 0 bases, leaving 9 bases not matched to a gene. This CDR3 is built from 17 residues. Germline V gene lookup returns CDR1 SQVTM and CDR2 ANQGSEA.

The CDR3 loop is CAWSVLLAGENEQFF. CDR3 sequence (DNA): TGTGCCTGGAGTGTACTGCTAGCGGGAGAGAATGAGCAGTTCTTC. V and J are TRBV30 and TRBJ2-1, with 10 bases fitting TRBD2. Looked up from germline, CDR1 is GTSNPN and CDR2 is SVGIG (reference sequence). V was pared by 0 bases and J by 7 bases, with 6 bases of the junction left unmatched. This CDR3 has 15 amino acids.

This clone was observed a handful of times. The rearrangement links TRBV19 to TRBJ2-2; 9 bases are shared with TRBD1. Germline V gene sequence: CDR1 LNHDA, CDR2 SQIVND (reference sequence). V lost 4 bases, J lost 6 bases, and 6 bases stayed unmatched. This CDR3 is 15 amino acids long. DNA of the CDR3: TGTGCCAGTAGTAATAGGGGACAGGGTTCCGGGGAGCTGTTTTTT. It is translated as CASSNRGQGSGELFF.

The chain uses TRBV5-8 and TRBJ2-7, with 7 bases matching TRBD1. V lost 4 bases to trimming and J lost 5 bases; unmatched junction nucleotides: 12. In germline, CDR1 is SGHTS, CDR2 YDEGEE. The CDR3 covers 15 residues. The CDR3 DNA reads TGTGCCAGCAGCCCCCAGGGACAGACAGACCACGAGCAGTACTTC. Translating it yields CASSPQGQTDHEQYF.

The CDR3 coding sequence is TGTGCCAGCAGCTTTGCTCCTATTGAACAGGGGAACAATGGCTACACCTTC. Protein sequence: CASSFAPIEQGNNGYTF. This chain connects TRBV7-3 to TRBJ1-2; 7 positions agree with TRBD1. Per the germline V gene, CDR1 is SGHTA and CDR2 is FQGTGA. This CDR3 is 17 amino acids long. V lost 3 bases to trimming and J lost 6 bases; unmatched junction nucleotides: 16.

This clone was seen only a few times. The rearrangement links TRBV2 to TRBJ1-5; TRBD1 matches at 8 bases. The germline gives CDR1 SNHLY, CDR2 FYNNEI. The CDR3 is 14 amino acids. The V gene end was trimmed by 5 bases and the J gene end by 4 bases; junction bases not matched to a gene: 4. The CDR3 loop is CASSLDRANQPQHF. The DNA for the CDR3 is TGTGCCAGCAGTTTGGACAGGGCAAATCAGCCCCAGCATTTT.

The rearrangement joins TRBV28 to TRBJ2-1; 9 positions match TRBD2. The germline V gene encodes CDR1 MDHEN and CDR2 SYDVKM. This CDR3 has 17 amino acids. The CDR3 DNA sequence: TGTCCCCGCTGTCCTCCTTTGGGGGTGGGGGCGGGGGGGGAGCAGTTCTTC. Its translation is CPRCPPLGVGAGGEQFF.

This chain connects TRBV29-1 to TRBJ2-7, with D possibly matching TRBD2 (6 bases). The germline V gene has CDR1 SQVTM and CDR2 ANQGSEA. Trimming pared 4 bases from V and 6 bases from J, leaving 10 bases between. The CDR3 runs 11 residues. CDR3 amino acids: CSVVTEGEQYF. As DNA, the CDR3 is TGCAGCGTTGTGACGGAGGGCGAGCAGTACTTC.